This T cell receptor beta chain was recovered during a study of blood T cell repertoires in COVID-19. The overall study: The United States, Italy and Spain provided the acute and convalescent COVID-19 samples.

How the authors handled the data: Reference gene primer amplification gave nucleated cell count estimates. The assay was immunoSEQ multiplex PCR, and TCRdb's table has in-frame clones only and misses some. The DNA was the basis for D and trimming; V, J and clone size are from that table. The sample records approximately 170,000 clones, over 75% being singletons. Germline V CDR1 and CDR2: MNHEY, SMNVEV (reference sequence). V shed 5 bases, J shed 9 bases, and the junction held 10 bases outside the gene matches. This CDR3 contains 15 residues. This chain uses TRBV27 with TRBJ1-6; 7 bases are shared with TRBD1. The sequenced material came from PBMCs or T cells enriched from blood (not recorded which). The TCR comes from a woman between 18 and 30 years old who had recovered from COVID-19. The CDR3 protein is CASSPLRQGTSPLHF. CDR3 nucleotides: TGTGCCAGCAGTCCCCTCAGACAGGGAACTTCACCCCTCCACTTT.